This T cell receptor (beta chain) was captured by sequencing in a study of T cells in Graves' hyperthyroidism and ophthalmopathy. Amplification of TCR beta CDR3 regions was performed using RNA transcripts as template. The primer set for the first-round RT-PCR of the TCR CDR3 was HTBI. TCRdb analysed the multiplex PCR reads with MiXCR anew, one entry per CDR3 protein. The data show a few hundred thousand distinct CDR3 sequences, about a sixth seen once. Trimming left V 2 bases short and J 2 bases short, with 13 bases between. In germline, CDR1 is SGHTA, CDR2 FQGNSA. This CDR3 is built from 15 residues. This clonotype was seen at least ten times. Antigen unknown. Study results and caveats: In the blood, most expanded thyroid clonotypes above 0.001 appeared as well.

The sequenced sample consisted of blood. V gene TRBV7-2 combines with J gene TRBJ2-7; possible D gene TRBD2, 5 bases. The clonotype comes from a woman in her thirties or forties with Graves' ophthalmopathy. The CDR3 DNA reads TGTGCCAGCAGCTTACCGAGGGAGAGGCCCTACGAGCAGTACTTC. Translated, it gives CASSLPRERPYEQYF.